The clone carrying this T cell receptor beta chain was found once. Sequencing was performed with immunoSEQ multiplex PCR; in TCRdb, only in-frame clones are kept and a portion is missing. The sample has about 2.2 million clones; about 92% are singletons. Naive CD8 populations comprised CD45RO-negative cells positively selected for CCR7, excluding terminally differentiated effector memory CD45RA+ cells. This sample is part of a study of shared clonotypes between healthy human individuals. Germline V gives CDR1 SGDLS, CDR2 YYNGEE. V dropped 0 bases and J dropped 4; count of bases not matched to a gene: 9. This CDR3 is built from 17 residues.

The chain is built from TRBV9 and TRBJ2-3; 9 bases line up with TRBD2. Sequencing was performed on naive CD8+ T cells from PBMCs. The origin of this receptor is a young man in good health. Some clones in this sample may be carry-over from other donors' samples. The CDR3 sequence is CASSVVGGRAKADTQYF. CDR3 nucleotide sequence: TGTGCCAGCAGCGTAGTGGGCGGGAGGGCCAAGGCAGATACGCAGTATTTT.